The following is a T cell receptor beta chain sequence with its context. Time point described: pre-treatment sample, taken before nivolumab and TIL therapy. Tumor tissue came from excised metastases, mostly pleural nodules or supraclavicular lymph nodes. The germline gives CDR1 MNHNS, CDR2 SASEGT. V gave up 7 bases and J gave up 9 bases, with 16 bases separating them. CDR3 length: 14 amino acids. The immunoSEQ assay was v3. Only in-frame clones appear in the TCRdb table, and some are missing; sequencing was by immunoSEQ multiplex PCR. Seen here are about 2,100 clones, 83% observed once, and the top ten hold about 7.8%. The data stem from a study of TIL therapy for anti-PD-1-resistant metastatic lung cancer.

Material: tumor tissue, obtained at baseline. The receptor's source is a person aged 25 to 85 with non-small cell lung cancer. The chain uses TRBV6-1 and TRBJ1-6; the D is unclear. The CDR3 sequence: CASTRIAATSPLHF. Written as DNA, the CDR3 is TGTGCCAGCACTCGCATCGCGGCTACTTCACCCCTCCACTTT.